This entry describes one T cell receptor beta chain. This CDR3 is 14 amino acids long. Germline CDR1 reads SGHAT; CDR2 reads FQNNGV. J was trimmed by 3 bases and V by 6 bases; bases with no gene match: 3. This entry is derived from a study of blood T cell repertoires in COVID-19. Resolution of symptoms, clearance, or two negative PCRs was present in recovered Cohort 3 donors. As originally analysed: Using reference gene primer amplification, nucleated cell counts were estimated. The table came from immunoSEQ multiplex PCR; TCRdb's copy has only in-frame clones and leaves some out. Clonal size and the V and J genes are those of that table, whereas D and trimming came from the DNA. The table records over 250,000 clones, around 90% of them present only once.

Material for sequencing was PBMCs or T cells enriched from blood (not recorded which). The rearrangement links TRBV11-2 to TRBJ1-4; 8 bases line up with TRBD1. The source of this sequence is a woman aged 45 to 65 who had recovered from COVID-19. CDR3 bases: TGTGCCAGCAGGAGACAGGGGCCTAATGAAAAACTGTTTTTT. Amino acids: CASRRQGPNEKLFF.